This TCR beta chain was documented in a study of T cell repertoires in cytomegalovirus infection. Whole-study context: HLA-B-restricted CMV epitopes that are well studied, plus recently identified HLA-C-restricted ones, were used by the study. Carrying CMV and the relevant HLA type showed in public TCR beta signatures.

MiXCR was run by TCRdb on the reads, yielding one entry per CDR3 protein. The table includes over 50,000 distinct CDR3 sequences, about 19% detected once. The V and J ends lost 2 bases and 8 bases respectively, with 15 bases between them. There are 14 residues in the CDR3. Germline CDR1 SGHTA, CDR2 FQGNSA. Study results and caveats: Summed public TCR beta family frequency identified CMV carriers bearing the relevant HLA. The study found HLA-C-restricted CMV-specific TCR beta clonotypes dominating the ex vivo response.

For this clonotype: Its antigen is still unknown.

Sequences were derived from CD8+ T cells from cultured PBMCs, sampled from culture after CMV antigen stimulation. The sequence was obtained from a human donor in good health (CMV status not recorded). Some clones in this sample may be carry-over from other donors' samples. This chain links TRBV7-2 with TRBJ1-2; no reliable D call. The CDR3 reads CASSLTVQTGGYTF. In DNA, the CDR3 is TGTGCCAGCAGCTTAACGGTCCAGACGGGCGGCTACACCTTC.